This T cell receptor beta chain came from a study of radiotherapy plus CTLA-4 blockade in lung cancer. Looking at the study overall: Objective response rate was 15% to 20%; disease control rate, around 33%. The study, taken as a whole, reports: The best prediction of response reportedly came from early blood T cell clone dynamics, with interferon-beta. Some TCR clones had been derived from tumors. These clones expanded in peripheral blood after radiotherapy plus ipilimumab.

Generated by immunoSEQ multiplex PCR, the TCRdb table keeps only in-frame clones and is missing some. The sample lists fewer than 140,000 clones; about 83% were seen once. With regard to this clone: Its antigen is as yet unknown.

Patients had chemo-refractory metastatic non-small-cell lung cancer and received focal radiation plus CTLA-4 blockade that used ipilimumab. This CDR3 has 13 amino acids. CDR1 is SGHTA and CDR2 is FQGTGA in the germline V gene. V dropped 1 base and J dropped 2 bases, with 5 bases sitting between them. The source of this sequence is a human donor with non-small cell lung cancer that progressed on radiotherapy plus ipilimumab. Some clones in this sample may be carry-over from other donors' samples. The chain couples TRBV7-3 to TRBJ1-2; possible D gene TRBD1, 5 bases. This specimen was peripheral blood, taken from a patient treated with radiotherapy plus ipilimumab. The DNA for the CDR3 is TGTGCCAGCAGCTTAAAGGGGAACTATGGCTACACCTTC. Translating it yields CASSLKGNYGYTF.